A single sample is the source of the 21 T cell receptor beta chains below, sequenced in a study of early T cells in non-severe SARS-CoV-2 infection (dated by TCRdb to 2020 to 2023). Library preparation was by 5' RACE. Sequencing instrument: NextSeq 500. TCRdb cleaned the public reads at Q25 with fastp, built clones with MiXCR and kept in-frame beta chains. CDR3 protein duplicates are merged, each entry listing the most common genes and DNA. A total of roughly 24,000 distinct CDR3 sequences appear in this sample, 5% of them only once. The ten top clones hold 3.5% to 4.5% of the sample. Sequenced material: whole blood. The receptors originated from an adult who was a healthcare worker with PCR-confirmed SARS-CoV-2 infection or an uninfected control (not recorded which).

There are many counts of this clonotype. The chain links TRBV18 to TRBJ2-7; no reliable D call. V gave up 4 bases and J gave up 8 bases, with 30 bases separating them. Germline V gene data show CDR1 as KGHSH and CDR2 as LQKENI. This CDR3 region has 18 residues. CDR3 nucleotides: TGTGCCAGCTCACTAAAAAATACCAGTCCAAATGGTCCGCCCCAGCAGTACTTC. Translation gives CASSLKNTSPNGPPQQYF.

This clonotype was seen more than once but under ten times. The chain carries TRBV3-1 and TRBJ1-1; D gene unclear. The germline V and J ends were trimmed by 5 bases and 0 bases, with 7 bases remaining between them. The CDR3 totals 13 residues. Germline-derived CDR1 and CDR2 are LGHDT and YNNKEL (reference sequence). CDR3 in DNA: TGTGCCAGCAGCAGAACAGTGAACACTGAAGCTTTCTTT. It translates to CASSRTVNTEAFF.

This clonotype has at least ten counts. This rearrangement joins TRBV28 to TRBJ1-2; D is possibly TRBD1 (6 bases). From germline, CDR1 is MDHEN and CDR2 SYDVKM. V shed 3 bases and J shed 5 bases, with 10 bases lying between them. The CDR3 has 13 amino acids. DNA of the CDR3: TGTGCCAGCAGTTTGGGGACAAGATATGGCTACACCTTC. This sequence encodes CASSLGTRYGYTF.

This clonotype was found many times. The chain is built from TRBV11-2 and TRBJ1-5; tentatively, D is TRBD1 (5 bases). V was cut by 5 bases and J by 0 bases, with 8 bases left in between. Germline assignment: CDR1 SGHAT and CDR2 FQNNGV. This CDR3 comprises 14 residues. CDR3 DNA sequence: TGTGCCAGCAGCGTGACAGTTAGCAATCAGCCCCAGCATTTT. Residues: CASSVTVSNQPQHF. The full variable domain, rest sourced from reference TRBV11-2 and TRBJ1-5, is EAGVAQSPRYKIIEKRQSVAFWCNPISGHATLYWYQQILGQGPKLLIQFQNNGVVDDSQLPKDRFSAERLKGVDSTLKIQPAKLEDSAVYLCASSVTVSNQPQHFGDGTRLSIL.

In this sample, this clonotype turned up many times. CDR3 DNA: TGTGCCAGCAGTGACGGACAGACTGGCTACACCTTC. This sequence encodes CASSDGQTGYTF. The chain links TRBV6-5 to TRBJ1-2; D is perhaps TRBD1 (6 bases). Germline V gives CDR1 MNHEY, CDR2 SVGAGI. Trimming stripped 5 bases from V and 7 bases from J, with 11 bases between. The CDR3 covers 12 residues.

This clonotype was found many times. The V gene is TRBV18, the J gene TRBJ1-2; D may be TRBD1 (6 bases). V dropped 6 bases and J dropped 7 bases, with 15 bases sitting between them. Germline CDR1 KGHSH, CDR2 LQKENI. This CDR3 is 13 amino acids long. For the CDR3, the DNA is TGTGCCAGCTCCCTTCGGACAGCCCCTGGCTACACCTTC. Encoded protein: CASSLRTAPGYTF.

This clonotype was picked up many times. The V call is TRBV4-2, the J call TRBJ1-1; 8 bases align to TRBD1. This CDR3 is built from 14 residues. Germline V lookup: CDR1 LGHNA, CDR2 YNFKEQ. V trimming: 1 base; J trimming: 4 bases; junction bases outside the gene matches: 2. Here the CDR3 reads CASSQGQGATEAFF. The CDR3 DNA follows: TGTGCCAGCAGCCAAGGGCAGGGGGCCACTGAAGCTTTCTTT.

There are many counts of this clonotype. The chain recombines TRBV7-8 with TRBJ1-2, with TRBD1 matching over 10 bases. With 5 bases clipped from V and 0 bases from J, the junction kept 3 bases outside the gene matches. The germline V gene encodes CDR1 SGHVS and CDR2 FQNEAQ. The CDR3 is 15 amino acids. This CDR3 is CASSRQGASNYGYTF. Here the CDR3 DNA reads TGTGCCAGCAGCCGACAGGGGGCTTCTAACTATGGCTACACCTTC.

This clonotype was observed a handful of times. A read error may produce the germline difference seen at one junction end. This chain joins TRBV7-7 and TRBJ2-7; D gene ambiguous. The CDR3 totals 13 residues. Germline V gives CDR1 SSHAT, CDR2 FNYEAQ (reference sequence). In nucleotides, the CDR3 is TGTGCTAGCAGCCCCGACATGTCCTACGAGCAGTACTTC. Encoded protein: CASSPDMSYEQYF.

The chain carries TRBV10-3 and TRBJ2-5, with 7 bases lining up with TRBD1. Germline values: CDR1 ENHRY, CDR2 SYGVKD. With 0 bases clipped from V and 4 bases from J, the junction kept 5 bases outside the gene matches. CDR3 length equals 15 residues. The CDR3 is CAISESQTGSETQYF. CDR3 coding DNA: TGTGCCATCAGTGAGTCGCAGACAGGGTCAGAGACCCAGTACTTC.

This clonotype was counted many times. The J gene is TRBJ1-2, the V gene TRBV11-2; 8 bases agree with TRBD1. This CDR3 comprises 14 residues. Germline CDR1 SGHAT, CDR2 FQNNGV. Germline trimming cut 5 bases from V and 8 bases from J; bases unmatched to any gene: 10. CDR3 in DNA: TGTGCCAGCAGCCTACGGACAGGGTCATGGGGCTACACCTTC. It codes for CASSLRTGSWGYTF.

A few counts support this clonotype. The chain has TRBV19 and TRBJ2-1; D possibly corresponds to TRBD1 (7 bases). Germline CDR1 LNHDA, CDR2 SQIVND (reference sequence). The CDR3 is 16 residues long. Trimming took off 3 bases at V and 4 bases at J, with 16 bases between the two ends. CDR3 in DNA: TGTGCCAGTAGTATTAGGAGGGACAGCCGATACAATGAGCAGTTCTTC. Translation: CASSIRRDSRYNEQFF. Together with reference TRBV19 and TRBJ2-1, the CDR3 gives the full variable domain: DGGITQSPKYLFRKEGQNVTLSCEQNLNHDAMYWYRQDPGQGLRLIYYSQIVNDFQKGDIAEGYSVSREKKESFPLTVTSAQKNPTAFYLCASSIRRDSRYNEQFFGPGTRLTVL.

This clonotype was seen more than once but under ten times. CDR3 sequence: CASTLDRDSGNTIYF. In DNA form, the CDR3 reads TGTGCCAGCACCCTCGACAGAGACTCTGGAAACACCATATATTTT. The chain is built from TRBV7-2 and TRBJ1-3, with D possibly being TRBD1 (5 bases). CDR1 and CDR2 (germline): SGHTA, FQGNSA. CDR3 length: 15 amino acids. Between the trimmed V and J ends, which lost 7 bases and 0 bases, there was a span of 13 bases.

The table lists this clonotype with many counts. This chain uses TRBV7-6 with TRBJ2-2; D not certain. This CDR3 contains 12 residues. CDR1 and CDR2 (germline): SGHVS, FNYEAQ. V shed 5 bases and J shed 10 bases, with 11 bases lying between them. The CDR3 reads CASSQRRTELFF. The CDR3 nucleotides are TGTGCCAGCAGCCAAAGACGGACGGAGCTGTTTTTT.

The chain couples TRBV9 to TRBJ1-3; TRBD1 matches at 8 bases. V was clipped by 0 bases and J by 3 bases; unmatched bases: 2. CDR1 and CDR2 from the germline V gene are SGDLS and YYNGEE. This CDR3 has 15 residues. The CDR3 reads CASSVDRGYGNTIYF. DNA of the CDR3: TGTGCCAGCAGCGTAGACAGGGGGTATGGAAACACCATATATTTT.

This clonotype was detected ten times or more. V gene TRBV6-5 combines with J gene TRBJ2-3, with 9 bases that match TRBD2. CDR3 length: 15 residues. From germline, CDR1 is MNHEY and CDR2 SVGAGI. With V trimmed by 2 bases and J by 2 bases, 2 bases remained unmatched. The CDR3 sequence: CASSYLAGITDTQYF. CDR3 nucleotides: TGTGCCAGCAGTTACCTAGCGGGGATCACAGATACGCAGTATTTT.

This clonotype was seen repeatedly, ten times or more. The chain has TRBV11-3 and TRBJ2-1, with 11 bases matching TRBD1. Losses at the gene ends were 1 base for V and 5 bases for J; bases not matched to a gene: 1. The germline V gene encodes CDR1 SGHNT and CDR2 YENEEA. The CDR3 length is 15 residues. CDR3 nucleotides: TGTGCCAGCAGCTTAGGGACAGGGGGCAACAATGAGCAGTTCTTC. Protein product: CASSLGTGGNNEQFF.

This clonotype was recorded at least ten times. J is TRBJ1-5 and V is TRBV12-3 or TRBV12-4; D ambiguous. Between the trimmed V and J ends, which lost 5 bases and 7 bases, there was a span of 15 bases. The CDR3 is 14 amino acids. The CDR3 region has the DNA TGTGCCAGCAGTCCCGACAAGGCAATACAGCCCCAGCATTTT. Its protein product is CASSPDKAIQPQHF.

This clonotype was seen repeatedly, ten times or more. The rearrangement joins TRBV6-6 to TRBJ1-1; tentative D call: TRBD1 (5 bases). Trimming shortened V by 2 bases and J by 0 bases, and 10 bases separated the two germline ends. Germline V lookup: CDR1 MNHNY, CDR2 SVGAGI (reference sequence). The CDR3 has 15 residues. The CDR3 here is CASSYDPGMNTEAFF. The CDR3 DNA reads TGTGCCAGCAGTTACGATCCAGGGATGAACACTGAAGCTTTCTTT.

The rearrangement joins TRBV9 to TRBJ2-2; 7 nucleotides match TRBD1. The trim removed 4 bases at V and 4 bases at J, leaving 10 bases unmatched. There are 16 residues in the CDR3. Germline CDR1 and CDR2: SGDLS and YYNGEE. The CDR3 DNA reads as TGTGCCAGCAGCCCCCCGGTACAGGGGACCACCGGGGAGCTGTTTTTT. This codes for CASSPPVQGTTGELFF.

By share, this clonotype ranks as medium-sized (0.01 to 0.1%). The CDR3: CSGDHYSEGDTQYF. For the CDR3, the DNA is TGCAGCGGAGACCACTACTCGGAAGGGGATACGCAGTATTTT. V and J are TRBV29-1 and TRBJ2-3, with D unresolved. Germline CDR1 is SQVTM and CDR2 is ANQGSEA. The CDR3 is made up of 14 amino acids. Trimming removed 7 bases from V and 6 bases from J, with 20 bases in between.